This entry lists 7 T cell receptor beta chains sequenced from one sample in a study of a mutant IDH1 vaccine in newly diagnosed glioma. Sequencing used immunoSEQ multiplex PCR; TCRdb keeps in-frame clones, though not all of them. The table records over 30,000 clones, roughly 54% of them present only once. Time point reported: week 5, during vaccination. The vaccine gave 300 ug of a 20-mer mutant IDH1 peptide subcutaneously per dose. No antigen has been assigned to these receptors. Sequences were derived from PBMCs, sampled from a glioma patient whose treatment included an IDH1 peptide vaccine. These receptors all come from a woman aged 18-30 years with glioma.

The chain joins TRBV6-1 to TRBJ1-1, with D tentatively TRBD1 (5 bases). This CDR3 has 13 residues. V lost 8 bases, J lost 4 bases, and 14 bases lay in between. CDR1 is MNHNS, CDR2 SASEGT, per germline. The CDR3: CASSRAGLTEAFF. The DNA for the CDR3 is TGTGCCAGCTCACGGGCAGGGCTCACTGAAGCTTTCTTT.

J is TRBJ2-5 and V is TRBV9; a weak D match, TRBD2 (6 bases). Germline CDR1 is SGDLS and CDR2 is YYNGEE. With 0 bases removed from V and 4 bases from J, the gap between germline ends came to 13 bases. The CDR3 covers 15 residues. The CDR3 DNA sequence: TGTGCCAGCAGCGTAGATTCTGGAGGGTTAGAGACCCAGTACTTC. It codes for CASSVDSGGLETQYF.

J is TRBJ2-1 and V is TRBV19; D is unresolved. CDR3 length equals 14 residues. Germline V CDR1 and CDR2: LNHDA, SQIVND (reference sequence). V gave up 1 base and J gave up 7 bases, with 11 bases separating them. CDR3 bases: TGTGCCAGTAGTATAGGACACCCGAGGAATGAGCAGTTCTTC. This encodes CASSIGHPRNEQFF.

In its sample, this clone was seen a few times. The chain is built from TRBV2 and TRBJ1-1, with D possibly TRBD1 on 5 matching bases. CDR3 size: 15 residues. Trimming cost V 10 bases and J 3 bases, with 21 bases left between them. Germline CDR1 reads SNHLY; CDR2 reads FYNNEI. CDR3 protein: CATRGRLGGDTEAFF. The CDR3 nucleotides are TGTGCCACCCGGGGAAGGCTGGGGGGAGACACTGAAGCTTTCTTT. The full variable domain, with the rest looked up from reference TRBV2 and TRBJ1-1, is EPEVTQTPSHQVTQMGQEVILRCVPISNHLYFYWYRQILGQKVEFLVSFYNNEISEKSEIFDDQFSVERPDGSNFTLKIRSTKLEDSAMYFCATRGRLGGDTEAFFGQGTRLTVV.

V usage is TRBV5-4 and J usage is TRBJ2-3, with 9 bases fitting TRBD2. From germline, CDR1 is SGHNT and CDR2 YYREEE (reference sequence). This CDR3 has 15 residues. The V gene end was trimmed by 2 bases and the J gene end by 6 bases; junction bases not matched to a gene: 7. CDR3 loop: CASSFSIAGADTQYF. Written as DNA, the CDR3 is TGTGCCAGCAGCTTCTCGATAGCGGGAGCTGATACGCAGTATTTT.

This chain uses TRBV27 with TRBJ2-7, with D tentatively TRBD1 (5 bases). The CDR3 length is 16 residues. The V end was cut by 3 bases, the J end by 2 bases, with 17 bases between. CDR1 is MNHEY and CDR2 is SMNVEV in the germline V gene (reference sequence). CDR3 amino acids: CASSFLWMAGPYEQYF. The CDR3 DNA reads as TGTGCCAGCAGTTTTTTATGGATGGCAGGGCCCTACGAGCAGTACTTC.

There are a few counts of this clone. In nucleotides, the CDR3 is TGTGCCAGCAGCTTGGTAGAGCCCCAGCATTTT. It is translated as CASSLVEPQHF. The chain is built from TRBV5-4 and TRBJ1-5; no firm D call. Germline CDR1 SGHNT, CDR2 YYREEE (reference sequence). The CDR3 has 11 amino acids. The V end lost 0 bases, the J end lost 8 bases, and 3 bases lay between the germline ends.